This entry lists 7 T cell receptor beta chains sequenced from one sample in a study of CD8 T cells in ankylosing spondylitis. General study results and limits: What seemed typical of ankylosing spondylitis blood was a TCR beta motif built from eight highly homologous variants.

Their cognate antigens are unknown. TCRdb passed the 5' RACE reads through MiXCR, listing each CDR3 protein once. This sample carries about 800,000 distinct CDR3 sequences, around 11% of them seen once, and the ten largest clones take about 0.49%. The sample consisted of blood, either unsorted or a sorted T cell fraction (not recorded which). These receptors were taken from a male donor with ankylosing spondylitis.

The chain joins TRBV20-1 to TRBJ2-5, with 7 bases aligning to TRBD2. In germline, CDR1 is DFQATT, CDR2 SNEGSKA (reference sequence). V lost 3 bases, J lost 9 bases, and 10 bases stayed unmatched. The CDR3 runs to 13 residues. In DNA form, the CDR3 reads TGCAGTGCTAGTTTCTCTAGCGGCGGGGCCCAGTACTTC. It encodes CSASFSSGGAQYF.

This clonotype was recorded at least ten times. V usage is TRBV7-2 and J usage is TRBJ2-1; TRBD2 matches at 7 bases. Germline V gene data show CDR1 as SGHTA and CDR2 as FQGNSA. Trimming took 1 base from V and 2 from J; bases not matched to a gene: 2. The CDR3 is 15 residues long. DNA of the CDR3: TGTGCCAGCAGCTTAGTGAGCGGGACCTACAATGAGCAGTTCTTC. This encodes CASSLVSGTYNEQFF.

The gene calls are TRBV6-5 and TRBJ2-4, with D unclear. Looked up from germline, CDR1 is MNHEY and CDR2 is SVGAGI. V gave up 8 bases and J gave up 1 base, with 3 bases separating them. The CDR3 contains 11 residues. CDR3 nucleotide sequence: TGTGCCAGCGCCGCCAAAAACATTCAGTACTTC. Protein: CASAAKNIQYF.

This clonotype was seen only a few times. V is TRBV5-1 and J is TRBJ2-3, with D perhaps given as TRBD1 or TRBD2 (5 bases each). V was clipped by 2 bases and J by 3 bases, with 7 bases between them. Germline-derived CDR1 and CDR2 are SGHRS and YFSETQ. This CDR3 has 13 residues. CDR3: CASSFGTTDTQYF. In DNA form, the CDR3 reads TGCGCCAGCAGCTTCGGGACGACAGATACGCAGTATTTT.

The V gene is TRBV7-9, the J gene TRBJ1-2, with TRBD1 matching 7 bases. Germline V lookup: CDR1 SEHNR, CDR2 FQNEAQ (reference sequence). The CDR3 runs 14 residues. The ends lost 10 bases at V and 4 bases at J; junction bases unmatched: 12. The chain's CDR3 is CAILTPGQSYGYTF. In DNA form, the CDR3 reads TGTGCCATCCTAACCCCGGGACAGTCCTATGGCTACACCTTC.

There are many counts of this clonotype. V usage is TRBV4-3 and J usage is TRBJ2-5; D remains unclear. Germline assignment: CDR1 LGHNA and CDR2 YSLEER. Trimming took off 0 bases at V and 5 bases at J, with 7 bases between the two ends. This CDR3 is 13 amino acids long. CDR3 protein: CASSQDLWETQYF. CDR3 nucleotide sequence: TGCGCCAGCAGCCAAGACCTCTGGGAGACCCAGTACTTC.

This clonotype was observed at least ten times. CDR3 DNA: TGCAGCGCCCGCGGACGGGGTTCCGGGGAGCTGTTTTTT. Translated: CSARGRGSGELFF. The J gene is TRBJ2-2, the V gene TRBV29-1; TRBD2 is a possible D gene (5 bases). Germline CDR1 and CDR2: SQVTM and ANQGSEA. Trimming pared 7 bases from V and 6 bases from J, leaving 15 bases between. The CDR3 length is 13 residues.